This entry lists 21 T cell receptor beta chains sequenced from one sample in a study of cytomegalovirus exposure and HLA in healthy donors. Both 60 Vbeta primers and 13 Jbeta primers went into the PCR. The table came from immunoSEQ multiplex PCR; TCRdb's copy has only in-frame clones and leaves some out. The sample contains about 180,000 clones, 70% to 80% of which appear only once. Sequences were obtained from PBMCs. The receptors derive from a woman aged 55-69 years in good health and CMV-seropositive.

The table lists this clone with a few counts. The same CDR3 can be traced to other DNA sequences in this sample. The chain links TRBV9 to TRBJ1-3; possible D gene TRBD1, 5 bases. Per germline, CDR1 SGDLS and CDR2 YYNGEE. The CDR3 runs to 14 residues. V was cut by 2 bases and J by 2 bases, with 8 bases left in between. CDR3 protein: CASSVGGTGNTIYF. In nucleotides, the CDR3 is TGTGCCAGCAGCGTCGGGGGAACTGGAAACACCATATATTTT. The whole variable domain, filled in from reference TRBV9 and TRBJ1-3, reads DSGVTQTPKHLITATGQRVTLRCSPRSGDLSVYWYQQSLDQGLQFLIQYYNGEERAKGNILERFSAQQFPDLHSELNLSSLELGDSALYFCASSVGGTGNTIYFGEGSWLTVV.

V and J are TRBV13 and TRBJ1-1; 10 bases align to TRBD1. V shed 5 bases and J 6 bases; nucleotides not matched to a gene: 9. The germline CDR1 and CDR2 sequences are PRHDT and FYEKMQ (reference sequence). There are 15 residues in the CDR3. The CDR3 loop reads CASSTLGQGWAEAFF. The CDR3 DNA follows: TGTGCCAGCAGCACCCTGGGACAGGGGTGGGCTGAAGCTTTCTTT.

V and J are TRBV7-9 and TRBJ2-5, with 13 bases identical to TRBD2. The length of the CDR3 is 17 residues. Per germline, CDR1 SEHNR and CDR2 FQNEAQ (reference sequence). V shed 2 bases, J shed 2 bases, and the junction held 5 bases outside the gene matches. The CDR3 coding sequence is TGTGCCAGCAGCTTACTGGGACTAGCGGGGATGCAAGAGACCCAGTACTTC. It specifies CASSLLGLAGMQETQYF.

The rearrangement uses TRBV5-6 and TRBJ2-1, with TRBD2 identical over 11 bases. The germline CDR1 and CDR2 sequences are SGHDT and YYEEEE. The CDR3 runs to 16 residues. V shed 2 bases, J shed 6 bases, and the junction held 7 bases outside the gene matches. The CDR3 protein is CASSLPGLAASNEQFF. The DNA of the CDR3 is TGTGCCAGCAGCTTACCGGGACTAGCGGCCTCCAATGAGCAGTTCTTC.

The chain couples TRBV9 to TRBJ2-2; D ambiguous. Germline CDR1 reads SGDLS; CDR2 reads YYNGEE. The CDR3 covers 11 residues. Trimming took 4 bases from V and 5 from J, leaving 3 bases between them. In nucleotides, the CDR3 is TGTGCCAGCAGCCCAACCGGGGAGCTGTTTTTT. Translated: CASSPTGELFF.

As regards this clone: One end of the junction varies from germline; a read error may be responsible. CDR3 region: CAGSPQGKYTEAFF. The DNA for the CDR3 is TGTGCCGGCAGCCCCCAGGGAAAATATACTGAAGCTTTCTTT. The chain employs TRBV27 and TRBJ1-1, with D maybe TRBD1 (5 bases). The CDR3 runs 14 residues. In germline, CDR1 is MNHEY, CDR2 SMNVEV (reference sequence).

This clone was detected only once. The chain employs TRBV7-2 and TRBJ1-2; 8 nucleotides match TRBD1. CDR1 and CDR2 from the germline V gene are SGHTA and FQGNSA. This CDR3 spans 14 amino acids. The V and J ends lost 5 bases and 7 bases, in that order; junction bases with no gene match: 9. The CDR3 is CASSPTTTGAGYTF. The CDR3 nucleotides read TGTGCCAGCAGCCCAACGACGACAGGGGCTGGCTACACCTTC.

This chain's CDR3 is CASSERETDTQYF. In DNA form, the CDR3 reads TGCGCCAGCAGTGAGCGGGAAACAGATACGCAGTATTTT. The chain recombines TRBV10-2 with TRBJ2-3; the D gene is possibly TRBD2 (5 bases). Between the trimmed V and J ends, which lost 2 bases and 3 bases, there was a span of 6 bases. CDR3 size: 13 residues. Germline CDR1 is WSHSY and CDR2 is SAAADI.

Of note for this clone: The junction does not match germline at one end; this may be a read error. This sequence joins TRBV14 and TRBJ2-7; D perhaps matches TRBD2 (5 bases). Germline loops: CDR1 SGHDN, CDR2 FVKESK. The CDR3 covers 11 residues. CDR3 DNA: TGTGCCAACAGCCACGGAGGCGAGCAGTACTTC. As protein: CANSHGGEQYF.

This clone was detected only once. This sequence joins TRBV30 and TRBJ2-7, with 10 bases identical to TRBD1. Germline V gives CDR1 GTSNPN, CDR2 SVGIG (reference sequence). V was clipped by 1 base and J by 2 bases; unmatched bases: 2. CDR3 length equals 14 residues. CDR3 in DNA: TGTGCCTGGAGTGCGGGACAGGGGACCTACGAGCAGTACTTC. Protein: CAWSAGQGTYEQYF.

To note about this clone: The same CDR3 arises from other DNA sequences in this sample as well. CDR3 coding DNA: TGTGCCAGCAGTTCCGGGTATAATTCACCCCTCCACTTT. The encoded protein is CASSSGYNSPLHF. The V and J genes are TRBV28 and TRBJ1-6; no firm D call. In germline, CDR1 is MDHEN, CDR2 SYDVKM. This CDR3 is 13 amino acids long. V gave up 4 bases and J gave up 4 bases, with 5 bases separating them.

This chain uses TRBV19 with TRBJ1-3; no firm D call. The CDR3 totals 14 residues. Germline CDR1 is LNHDA and CDR2 is SQIVND (reference sequence). Trimming removed 1 base at V and 4 bases at J, with 8 bases between. The DNA for the CDR3 is TGTGCCAGTAGTATAGGACTGGAAGGAAACACCATATATTTT. Its translation: CASSIGLEGNTIYF.

This clone was seen a few times. V is TRBV7-2 and J is TRBJ2-5; no firm D call. This CDR3 is 11 amino acids long. CDR1 and CDR2 from the germline V gene are SGHTA and FQGNSA. Trimming took off 5 bases at V and 8 bases at J, with 9 bases between the two ends. Here the CDR3 reads CASSPQYTQYF. The CDR3 coding sequence is TGTGCCAGCAGCCCGCAGTATACCCAGTACTTC.

The J gene is TRBJ2-1, the V gene TRBV11-2; 15 positions agree with TRBD2. This CDR3 is built from 15 residues. Germline lookup yields CDR1 SGHAT and CDR2 FQNNGV. V shed 7 bases and J 6 bases; nucleotides not matched to a gene: 4. The CDR3 DNA is TGTGCCAGCACCGGGACTAGCGGGGGGACCAATGAGCAGTTCTTC. It codes for CASTGTSGGTNEQFF.

This chain uses TRBV29-1 with TRBJ1-1, with 8 bases identical to TRBD1. J was trimmed by 5 bases and V by 7 bases; bases with no gene match: 12. The length of the CDR3 is 14 residues. CDR1 is SQVTM and CDR2 is ANQGSEA in the germline V gene. CDR3: CSARPQGAGTEAFF. DNA for the CDR3: TGCAGCGCTAGGCCCCAGGGGGCAGGGACTGAAGCTTTCTTT.

V usage is TRBV2 and J usage is TRBJ2-5, with TRBD2 as a possible D gene (7 bases). CDR3 length: 13 residues. The V end was cut by 5 bases, the J end by 3 bases, with 10 bases between. Germline CDR1 is SNHLY and CDR2 is FYNNEI. This CDR3 is CASSRGGEETQYF. The DNA for the CDR3 is TGTGCCAGCAGTCGAGGGGGGGAAGAGACCCAGTACTTC.

This clone is a singleton in its sample. V and J are TRBV2 and TRBJ1-2; 12 bases match TRBD1. The CDR3 loop spans 15 amino acids. V lost 6 bases to trimming and J lost 6 bases; unmatched junction nucleotides: 8. Germline V gene data show CDR1 as SNHLY and CDR2 as FYNNEI. The CDR3 coding sequence is TGTGCCAGCAGCCAAGGGACAGGGGGCACGGATGGCTACACCTTC. Translated, it gives CASSQGTGGTDGYTF.

The rearrangement uses TRBV2 and TRBJ2-3; unclear D gene. With 2 bases removed from V and 6 bases from J, the gap between germline ends came to 3 bases. The germline gives CDR1 SNHLY, CDR2 FYNNEI. The CDR3 spans 11 residues. CDR3 bases: TGTGCCAGCAGTGAACGGGATACGCAGTATTTT. Encoded protein: CASSERDTQYF.

The genes are TRBV7-9 and TRBJ2-2, with D possibly being TRBD2 (5 bases). Trimming pared 8 bases from V and 7 bases from J, leaving 17 bases between. This CDR3 is 14 amino acids long. The germline gives CDR1 SEHNR, CDR2 FQNEAQ (reference sequence). CDR3 DNA sequence: TGTGCCAGCCCCCCGGGGTACACTAGCGGGGAGCTGTTTTTT. Translating it yields CASPPGYTSGELFF. The full variable domain, with the rest looked up from reference TRBV7-9 and TRBJ2-2, is DTGVSQNPRHKITKRGQNVTFRCDPISEHNRLYWYRQTLGQGPEFLTYFQNEAQLEKSRLLSDRFSAERPKGSFSTLEIQRTEQGDSAMYLCASPPGYTSGELFFGEGSRLTVL.

The J gene is TRBJ1-4, the V gene TRBV15, with D tentatively TRBD1 (5 bases). CDR3 size: 15 residues. Per germline, CDR1 LNHNV and CDR2 YYDKDF (reference sequence). Trimming pared 0 bases from V and 5 bases from J, leaving 10 bases between. In DNA, the CDR3 is TGTGCCACCAGCAGAGATCGGGGGGAGAATGAAAAACTGTTTTTT. Protein: CATSRDRGENEKLFF.

V is TRBV19 and J is TRBJ1-5; the D is unclear. Per the germline V gene, CDR1 is LNHDA and CDR2 is SQIVND (reference sequence). The CDR3 has 15 residues. The V end lost 3 bases, the J end lost 3 bases, and 12 bases lay between the germline ends. In DNA form, the CDR3 reads TGTGCCAGTAGTATGAAAGGAGGGTTCAATCAGCCCCAGCATTTT. This gives the protein CASSMKGGFNQPQHF.